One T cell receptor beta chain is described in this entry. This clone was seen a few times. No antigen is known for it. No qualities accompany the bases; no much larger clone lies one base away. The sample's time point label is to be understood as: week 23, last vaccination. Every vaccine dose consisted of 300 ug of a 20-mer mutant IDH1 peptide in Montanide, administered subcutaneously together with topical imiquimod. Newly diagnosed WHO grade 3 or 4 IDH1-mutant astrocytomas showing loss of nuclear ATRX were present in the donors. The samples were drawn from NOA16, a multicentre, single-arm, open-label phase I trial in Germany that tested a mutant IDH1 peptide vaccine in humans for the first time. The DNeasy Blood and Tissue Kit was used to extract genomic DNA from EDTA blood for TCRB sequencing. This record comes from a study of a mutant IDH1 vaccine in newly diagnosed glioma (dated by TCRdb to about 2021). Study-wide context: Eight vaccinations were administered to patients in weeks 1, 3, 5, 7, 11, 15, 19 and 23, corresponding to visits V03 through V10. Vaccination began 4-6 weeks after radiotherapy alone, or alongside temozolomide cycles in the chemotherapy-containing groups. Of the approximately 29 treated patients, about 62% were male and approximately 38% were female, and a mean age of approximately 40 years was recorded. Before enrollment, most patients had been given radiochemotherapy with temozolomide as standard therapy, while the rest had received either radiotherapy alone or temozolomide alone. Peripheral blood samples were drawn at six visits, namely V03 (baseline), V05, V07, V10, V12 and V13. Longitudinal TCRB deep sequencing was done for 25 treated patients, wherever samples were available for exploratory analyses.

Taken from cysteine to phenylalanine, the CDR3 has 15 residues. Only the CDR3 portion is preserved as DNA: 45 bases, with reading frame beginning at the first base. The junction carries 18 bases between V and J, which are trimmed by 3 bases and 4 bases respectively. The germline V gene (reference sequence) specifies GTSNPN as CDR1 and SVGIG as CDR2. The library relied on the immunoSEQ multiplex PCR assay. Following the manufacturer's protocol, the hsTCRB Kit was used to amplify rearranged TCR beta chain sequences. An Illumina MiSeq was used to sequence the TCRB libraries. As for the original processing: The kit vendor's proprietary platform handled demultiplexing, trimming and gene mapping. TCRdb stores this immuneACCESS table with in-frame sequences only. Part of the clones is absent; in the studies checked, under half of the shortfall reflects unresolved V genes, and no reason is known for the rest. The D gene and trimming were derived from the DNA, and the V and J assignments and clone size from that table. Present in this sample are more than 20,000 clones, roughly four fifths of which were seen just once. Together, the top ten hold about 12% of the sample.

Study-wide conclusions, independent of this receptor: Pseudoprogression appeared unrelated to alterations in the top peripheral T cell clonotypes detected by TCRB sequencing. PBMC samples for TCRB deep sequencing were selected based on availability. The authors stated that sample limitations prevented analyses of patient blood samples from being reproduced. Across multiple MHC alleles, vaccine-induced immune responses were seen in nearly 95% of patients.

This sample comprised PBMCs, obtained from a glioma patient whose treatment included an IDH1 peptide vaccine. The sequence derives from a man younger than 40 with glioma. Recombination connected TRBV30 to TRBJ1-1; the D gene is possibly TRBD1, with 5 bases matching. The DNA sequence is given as TGTGCCTGGAGCCCACCCATAGTAGGGGCCACTGAAGCTTTCTTT. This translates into CAWSPPIVGATEAFF.